This T cell receptor beta chain is from a study of cytomegalovirus exposure and HLA in healthy donors. This CDR3 has 15 amino acids. Germline values: CDR1 SGDLS, CDR2 YYNGEE. Trimming shortened V by 5 bases and J by 5 bases, and 16 bases separated the two germline ends. PCR amplification relied on 60 Vbeta primers (plus 13 Jbeta primers). The protocol was immunoSEQ multiplex PCR, while the TCRdb copy is restricted to in-frame clones and leaves out a portion. The table records about 120,000 clones, roughly 80% of them present only once. Sequenced input: PBMCs. V and J are TRBV9 and TRBJ1-4; no reliable D call. The receptor was derived from a man between 18 and 35 years old in good health and CMV-seropositive. CDR3 DNA: TGTGCCAGCAGTCAGAGAGGTGAAACGAATGAAAAACTGTTTTTT. Translation: CASSQRGETNEKLFF.